This T cell receptor (beta chain) was sequenced during a study of shared clonotypes between healthy human individuals. Running of the assay took place at deep level. The material for each subset, its genomic DNA, was split evenly across several immunoSEQ plates. PBMC DNA, left unsorted, was sequenced on ten immunoSEQ deep assay plates. Profiling relied on immunoSEQ multiplex PCR, and the TCRdb table lists in-frame clones only, not all of them. Found here are approximately 470,000 clones, almost 80% of them singletons; the top ten hold 12%. Between the trimmed V and J ends, which lost 6 bases and 2 bases, there was a span of 14 bases. CDR1 SEHNR and CDR2 FQNEAQ come from the germline V gene (reference sequence). This CDR3 spans 15 amino acids. The study used 85 million or so PBMCs per unsorted sample for genomic DNA.

The chain uses TRBV7-9 and TRBJ2-1, with D perhaps TRBD1 or TRBD2 (6 bases each). This sequence was found in a woman aged 40-49 years in good health. Some clones in this sample may be carry-over from other donors' samples. The sequencing input was PBMCs. This CDR3 reads CASSPGAGTYNEQFF. In DNA, the CDR3 is TGTGCCAGCAGTCCGGGGGCAGGGACCTACAATGAGCAGTTCTTC.